The rows below give T cell receptor beta chains drawn from one sample of a study of CD4+ T cells in melanoma. Using immunoSEQ multiplex PCR, the repertoire was profiled, and TCRdb retains in-frame clones only, with some absent. Of about 9,900 clones listed, about 78% were seen once; the top ten hold 24%. The material sequenced was tumor tissue. The receptors derive from a human donor with melanoma. Both conserved end residues are part of each CDR3. D genes are given only for firm matches. Part of the rows lack a size; the others show once, few, many or a class for expanded clones.

j_call clone_size v_call d_call cdr3_nt cdr3_aa
TRBJ1-4 NA TRBV10-3 NA TGTGCCATCAGTGAGTCGGATGAAAAACTGTTTTTT CAISESDEKLFF
TRBJ2-7 few TRBV5-6 TRBD1 TGTGCCAGCAGCTTCGGGACAGACTACGAGCAGTACTTC CASSFGTDYEQYF
TRBJ1-6 few TRBV11-2 NA TGTGCCAGCAGCTTACTCTGGCAGGGGACGTCACCCCTCCACTTT CASSLLWQGTSPLHF
TRBJ1-6 NA TRBV6-6 NA TGTGCCAGCAGCTTAGGCCCCAATTCACCCCTCCACTTT CASSLGPNSPLHF
TRBJ2-7 NA TRBV14 NA TGTGCCAGCAGCTCGGGCCCTCGACCAAGCTACGAGCAGTACTTC CASSSGPRPSYEQYF
TRBJ2-6 NA TRBV4-2 NA TGTGCCAGCAGCCAAGATTACATGCCCTCTGGGGCCAACGTCCTGACTTTC CASSQDYMPSGANVLTF
TRBJ2-7 NA TRBV11-2 NA TGTGCCAGCAGCTTATTTCAGGGGGGGTGGGAGCAGTACTTC CASSLFQGGWEQYF
TRBJ2-7 NA TRBV6-6 NA TGTGCCAGCAGTTACTCGGGGGAGGACAGATCCTACGAGCAGTACTTC CASSYSGEDRSYEQYF
TRBJ1-6 NA TRBV5-3 NA TGTGCCAGAAGCATCCCCGGCAGGGTTGTATATTCACCCCTCCACTTT CARSIPGRVVYSPLHF
TRBJ1-2 NA TRBV5-4 TRBD1 TGTGCCAGCAGCTCTCCGACAGGGGAAGGCTACACCTTC CASSSPTGEGYTF
TRBJ1-1 NA TRBV2 NA TGTGCCAGCAGCTTGGGTTCTTGGGGATTGAACACTGAAGCTTTCTTT CASSLGSWGLNTEAFF
TRBJ2-3 NA TRBV9 NA TGTGCCAGCAGCGTAGGGGCGGGGGCCGCCACAGATACGCAGTATTTT CASSVGAGAATDTQYF
TRBJ2-6 NA TRBV5-4 TRBD1 TGTGCCAGCAGCTTAGATAGACAGGGGAGAGACTCTGGGGCCAACGTCCTGACTTTC CASSLDRQGRDSGANVLTF
TRBJ1-1 NA TRBV2 TRBD1 TGTGCCAGCAGTAGGGGCAGGGGGGTGAACACTGAAGCTTTCTTT CASSRGRGVNTEAFF
TRBJ2-7 NA TRBV7-8 NA TGTGCCAGCAGCTACCGACGGAACTCCTACGAGCAGTACTTC CASSYRRNSYEQYF
TRBJ2-5 NA TRBV10-3 NA TGTGCCATCAGTGAGGCCCGAGAGACCCAGTACTTC CAISEARETQYF
TRBJ2-7 once TRBV9 NA TGTGCCAGCAGCCCACAGGGTGTCGAGCAGTACTTC CASSPQGVEQYF